This T cell receptor (beta chain) was recovered during a study of naive and memory T cell subsets. This clonotype was detected only a few times. Treatment denoted: skin biopsy from PPD injection site in Mantoux-positive individual. The library had UMIs added by 3' ligation of an oligonucleotide to TCR cDNA. Ligated cDNA underwent four rounds of PCR with nested alpha and beta constant region primers and SP2. TCRdb re-analysed the UMI-ligation and nested PCR reads in MiXCR, keeping a single row per CDR3 protein. This table has approximately 37,000 distinct CDR3 sequences, more than 9.5% appearing once. The CDR3 sequence is 14 residues long. V lost 7 bases, J lost 2 bases, and 14 bases lay in between. In germline, CDR1 is SNHLY, CDR2 FYNNEI.

The origin of this receptor is an adult in good health. The V gene is TRBV2, the J gene TRBJ1-1; TRBD1 is a possible D gene (6 bases). The sample was skin, taken from a tuberculin skin test site. CDR3 protein: CASTEQGGNTEAFF. The CDR3 coding sequence is TGTGCCAGCACAGAACAGGGAGGAAACACTGAAGCTTTCTTT.